The sequence of this TCR beta chain was determined in a study of immune cell composition in non-small cell lung cancer. In its sample, this clone was seen once. Using immunoSEQ multiplex PCR, the repertoire was profiled, and TCRdb retains in-frame clones only, with some absent. Among fewer than 4,500 clones listed, 60% to 80% were seen once. V shed 4 bases and J 4 bases; nucleotides not matched to a gene: 11. Germline CDR1 reads SGHDT; CDR2 reads YYEEEE. The CDR3 contains 17 residues. Sequenced: lung tumor tissue. V and J are TRBV5-6 and TRBJ2-1, with 10 bases that match TRBD2. This receptor was obtained from a human donor with non-small cell lung cancer. This chain's CDR3 is CASSPTAGGFIYNEQFF. The CDR3 DNA is TGTGCCAGCAGCCCCACAGCGGGGGGGTTTATTTACAATGAGCAGTTCTTC.